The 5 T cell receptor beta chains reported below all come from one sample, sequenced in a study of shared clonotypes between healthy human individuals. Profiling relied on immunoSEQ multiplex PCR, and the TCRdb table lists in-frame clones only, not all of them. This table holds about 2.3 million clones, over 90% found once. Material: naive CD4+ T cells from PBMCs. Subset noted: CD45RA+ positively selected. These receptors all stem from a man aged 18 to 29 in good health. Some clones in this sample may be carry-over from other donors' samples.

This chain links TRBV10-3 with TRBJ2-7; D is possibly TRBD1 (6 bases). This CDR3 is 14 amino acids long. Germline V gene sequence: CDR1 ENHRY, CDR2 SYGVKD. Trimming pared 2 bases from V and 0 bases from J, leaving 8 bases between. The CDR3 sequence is CAISERTASYEQYF. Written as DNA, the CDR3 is TGTGCCATCAGTGAGCGGACAGCCTCCTACGAGCAGTACTTC.

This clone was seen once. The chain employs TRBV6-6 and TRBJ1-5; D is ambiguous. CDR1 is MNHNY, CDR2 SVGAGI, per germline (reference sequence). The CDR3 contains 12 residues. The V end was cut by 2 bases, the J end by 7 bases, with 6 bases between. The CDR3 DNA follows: TGTGCCAGCAGTTACGAACAGCAGCCCCAGCATTTT. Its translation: CASSYEQQPQHF.

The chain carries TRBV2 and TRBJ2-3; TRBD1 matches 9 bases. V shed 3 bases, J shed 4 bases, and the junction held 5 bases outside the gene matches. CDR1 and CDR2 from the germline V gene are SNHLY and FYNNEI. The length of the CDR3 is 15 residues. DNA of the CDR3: TGTGCCAGCAGTGAGGGACAGGGTGGTGCAGATACGCAGTATTTT. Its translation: CASSEGQGGADTQYF.

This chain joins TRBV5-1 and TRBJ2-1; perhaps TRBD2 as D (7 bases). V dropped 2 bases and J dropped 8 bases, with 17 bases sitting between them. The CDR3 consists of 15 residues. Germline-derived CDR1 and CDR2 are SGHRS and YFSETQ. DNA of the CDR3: TGCGCCAGCAGCTTCTCTCGCGGAGGGGGGGATGAGCAGTTCTTC. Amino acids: CASSFSRGGGDEQFF.

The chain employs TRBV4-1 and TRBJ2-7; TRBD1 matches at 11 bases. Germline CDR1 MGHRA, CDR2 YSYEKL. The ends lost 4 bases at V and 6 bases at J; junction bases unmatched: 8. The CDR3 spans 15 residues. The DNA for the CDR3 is TGCGCCAGCAGCCTGCCGGGACAGGGGGGGTCCGAGCAGTACTTC. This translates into CASSLPGQGGSEQYF.